The table lists the clone carrying this T cell receptor beta chain with a count of one. This entry belongs to a study of technical replicates of blood from a few donors. Trimming cost V 2 bases and J 0 bases, with 8 bases left between them. The CDR3 totals 14 residues. Germline V gene data show CDR1 as SGHAT and CDR2 as FQNNGV. Only in-frame clones appear in the TCRdb table, and some are missing; sequencing was by immunoSEQ multiplex PCR. The table has approximately 59,000 clones, around 87% seen once. The source is a human donor in good health. Some clones in this sample may be carry-over from other donors' samples. The chain uses TRBV11-2 and TRBJ2-7, with D possibly matching TRBD2 (5 bases). Sequenced: PBMCs. CDR3 loop: CASSLLRGSYEQYF. CDR3 in DNA: TGTGCCAGCAGCTTACTACGGGGCTCCTACGAGCAGTACTTC.